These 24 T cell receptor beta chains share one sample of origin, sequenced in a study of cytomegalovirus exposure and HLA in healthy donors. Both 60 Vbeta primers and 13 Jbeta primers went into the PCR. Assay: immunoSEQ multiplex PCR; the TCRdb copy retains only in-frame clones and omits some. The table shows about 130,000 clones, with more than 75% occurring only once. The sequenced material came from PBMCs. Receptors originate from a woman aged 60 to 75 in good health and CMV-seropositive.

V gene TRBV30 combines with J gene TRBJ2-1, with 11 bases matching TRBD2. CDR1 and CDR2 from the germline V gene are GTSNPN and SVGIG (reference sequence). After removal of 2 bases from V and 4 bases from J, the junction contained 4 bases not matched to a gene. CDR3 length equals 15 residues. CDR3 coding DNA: TGTGCCTGGAGTAAGGGGACTAGCGGATACAATGAGCAGTTCTTC. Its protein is CAWSKGTSGYNEQFF.

CDR3 loop: CASSFRTGGSVNEKLFF. The CDR3 nucleotides read TGTGCCAGCAGCTTCCGGACAGGGGGCTCAGTTAATGAAAAACTGTTTTTT. The chain has TRBV5-6 and TRBJ1-4; 11 bases map to TRBD1. Germline V gene sequence: CDR1 SGHDT, CDR2 YYEEEE. The CDR3 is made up of 17 amino acids. The junction had 7 bases not matched to a gene; V was cut back by 2 bases and J by 4 bases. The full variable domain, its missing parts supplied by reference TRBV5-6 and TRBJ1-4, is DAGVTQSPTHLIKTRGQQVTLRCSPKSGHDTVSWYQQALGQGPQFIFQYYEEEERQRGNFPDRFSGHQFPNYSSELNVNALLLGDSALYLCASSFRTGGSVNEKLFFGSGTQLSVL.

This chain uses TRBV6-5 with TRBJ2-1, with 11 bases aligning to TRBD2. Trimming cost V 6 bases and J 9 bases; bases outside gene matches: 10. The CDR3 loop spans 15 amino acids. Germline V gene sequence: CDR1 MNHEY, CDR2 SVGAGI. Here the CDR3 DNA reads TGTGCCAGCAGAACCGGGACTAGCGGATTCATTGAGCAGTTCTTC. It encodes CASRTGTSGFIEQFF.

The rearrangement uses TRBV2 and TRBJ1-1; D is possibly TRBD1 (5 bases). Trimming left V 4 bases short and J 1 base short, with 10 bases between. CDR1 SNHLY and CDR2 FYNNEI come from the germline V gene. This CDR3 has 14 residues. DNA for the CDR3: TGTGCCAGCAGTGGACAGCGAAGGAACACTGAAGCTTTCTTT. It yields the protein CASSGQRRNTEAFF. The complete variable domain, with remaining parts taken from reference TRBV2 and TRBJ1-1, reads EPEVTQTPSHQVTQMGQEVILRCVPISNHLYFYWYRQILGQKVEFLVSFYNNEISEKSEIFDDQFSVERPDGSNFTLKIRSTKLEDSAMYFCASSGQRRNTEAFFGQGTRLTVV.

DNA of the CDR3: TGTGCCAGCAGCTTAGATGCGAACTATGGCTACACCTTC. Encoded protein: CASSLDANYGYTF. The chain couples TRBV7-9 to TRBJ1-2; the D is unclear. Germline-derived CDR1 and CDR2 are SEHNR and FQNEAQ (reference sequence). The CDR3 loop spans 13 amino acids. Trimming removed 1 base from V and 2 bases from J, with 5 bases in between. Variable domain in full (rest from reference TRBV7-9 and TRBJ1-2): DTGVSQNPRHKITKRGQNVTFRCDPISEHNRLYWYRQTLGQGPEFLTYFQNEAQLEKSRLLSDRFSAERPKGSFSTLEIQRTEQGDSAMYLCASSLDANYGYTFGSGTRLTVV.

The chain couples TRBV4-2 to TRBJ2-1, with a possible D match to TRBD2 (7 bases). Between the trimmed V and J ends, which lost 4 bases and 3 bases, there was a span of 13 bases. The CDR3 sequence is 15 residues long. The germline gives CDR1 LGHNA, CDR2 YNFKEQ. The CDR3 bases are TGTGCCAGCAGCCTAGGGGGGGACCTCTACAATGAGCAGTTCTTC. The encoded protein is CASSLGGDLYNEQFF.

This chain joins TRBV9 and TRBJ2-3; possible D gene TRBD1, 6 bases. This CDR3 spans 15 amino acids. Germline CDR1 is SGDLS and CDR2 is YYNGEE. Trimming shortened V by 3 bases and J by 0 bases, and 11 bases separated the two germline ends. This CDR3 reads CASSGGGFSTDTQYF. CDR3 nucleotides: TGTGCCAGCAGCGGAGGGGGTTTCAGCACAGATACGCAGTATTTT.

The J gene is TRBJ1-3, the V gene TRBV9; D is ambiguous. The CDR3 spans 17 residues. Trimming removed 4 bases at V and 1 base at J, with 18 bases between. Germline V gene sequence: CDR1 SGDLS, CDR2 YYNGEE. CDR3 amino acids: CASSPYGRQTSGNTIYF. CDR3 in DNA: TGTGCCAGCAGCCCCTATGGAAGGCAGACATCTGGAAACACCATATATTTT.

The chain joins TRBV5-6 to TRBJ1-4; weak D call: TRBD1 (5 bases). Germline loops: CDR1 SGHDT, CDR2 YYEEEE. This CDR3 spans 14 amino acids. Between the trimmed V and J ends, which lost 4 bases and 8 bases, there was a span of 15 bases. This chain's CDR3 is CASSLYRRDEKLFF. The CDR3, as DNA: TGTGCCAGCAGCCTCTACCGGCGGGACGAAAAACTGTTTTTT.

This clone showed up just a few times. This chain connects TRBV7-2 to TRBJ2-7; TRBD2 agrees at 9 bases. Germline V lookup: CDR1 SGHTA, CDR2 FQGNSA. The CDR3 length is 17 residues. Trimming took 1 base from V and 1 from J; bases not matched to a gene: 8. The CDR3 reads CASSLVASGASSYEQYF. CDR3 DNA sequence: TGTGCCAGCAGCTTAGTTGCTAGCGGGGCATCTTCCTACGAGCAGTACTTC.

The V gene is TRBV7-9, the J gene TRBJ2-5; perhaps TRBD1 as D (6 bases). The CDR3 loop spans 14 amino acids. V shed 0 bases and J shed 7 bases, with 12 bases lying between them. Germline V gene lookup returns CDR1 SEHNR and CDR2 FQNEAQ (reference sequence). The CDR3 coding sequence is TGTGCCAGCAGCTTAGCGTGGGGGCTGGCGACCCAGTACTTC. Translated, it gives CASSLAWGLATQYF.

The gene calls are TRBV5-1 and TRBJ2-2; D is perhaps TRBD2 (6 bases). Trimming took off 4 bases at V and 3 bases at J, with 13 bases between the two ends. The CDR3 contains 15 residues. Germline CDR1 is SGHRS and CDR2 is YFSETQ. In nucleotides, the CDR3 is TGCGCCAGCAGCGTCGGGACTCACCACACCGGGGAGCTGTTTTTT. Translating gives CASSVGTHHTGELFF. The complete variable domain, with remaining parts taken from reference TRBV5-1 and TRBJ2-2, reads KAGVTQTPRYLIKTRGQQVTLSCSPISGHRSVSWYQQTPGQGLQFLFEYFSETQRNKGNFPGRFSGRQFSNSRSEMNVSTLELGDSALYLCASSVGTHHTGELFFGEGSRLTVL.

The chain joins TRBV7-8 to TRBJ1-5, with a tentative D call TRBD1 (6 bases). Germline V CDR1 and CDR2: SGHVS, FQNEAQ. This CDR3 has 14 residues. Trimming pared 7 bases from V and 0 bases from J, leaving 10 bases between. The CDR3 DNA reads TGTGCCAGCACCGTCAGGGGTAGCAATCAGCCCCAGCATTTT. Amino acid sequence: CASTVRGSNQPQHF.

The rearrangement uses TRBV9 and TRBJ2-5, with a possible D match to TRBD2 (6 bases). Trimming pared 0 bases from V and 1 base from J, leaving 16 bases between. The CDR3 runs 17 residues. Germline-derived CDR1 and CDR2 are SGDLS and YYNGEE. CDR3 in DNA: TGTGCCAGCAGCGTAGGGGCCAAGGGTAGCGGCCAAGAGACCCAGTACTTC. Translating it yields CASSVGAKGSGQETQYF.

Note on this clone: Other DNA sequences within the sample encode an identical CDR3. CDR3 in amino acids: CSVRLQTGPTGELFF. The CDR3 DNA sequence: TGCAGCGTTCGCCTACAGACAGGGCCCACCGGGGAGCTGTTTTTT. V and J are TRBV29-1 and TRBJ2-2; 7 bases agree with TRBD1. V lost 5 bases to trimming and J lost 4 bases; unmatched junction nucleotides: 10. CDR1 is SQVTM, CDR2 ANQGSEA, per germline. The CDR3 sequence is 15 residues long.

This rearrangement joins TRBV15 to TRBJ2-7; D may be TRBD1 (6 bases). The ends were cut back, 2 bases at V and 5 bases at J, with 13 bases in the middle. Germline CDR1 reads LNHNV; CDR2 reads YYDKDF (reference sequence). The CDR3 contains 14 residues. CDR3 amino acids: CATSRPDSRNEQYF. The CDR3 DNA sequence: TGTGCCACCAGCAGACCGGACAGTCGGAACGAGCAGTACTTC.

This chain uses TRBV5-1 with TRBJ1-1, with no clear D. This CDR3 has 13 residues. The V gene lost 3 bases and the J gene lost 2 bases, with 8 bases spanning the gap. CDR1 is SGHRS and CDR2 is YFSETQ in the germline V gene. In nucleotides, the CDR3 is TGCGCCAGCAGCTCTTCAGTAAACACTGAAGCTTTCTTT. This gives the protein CASSSSVNTEAFF.

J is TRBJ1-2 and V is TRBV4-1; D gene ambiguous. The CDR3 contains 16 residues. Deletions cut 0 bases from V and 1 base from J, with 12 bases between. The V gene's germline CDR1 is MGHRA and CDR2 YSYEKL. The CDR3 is CASSQDPVSVNYGYTF. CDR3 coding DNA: TGCGCCAGCAGCCAAGATCCCGTCAGTGTTAACTATGGCTACACCTTC.

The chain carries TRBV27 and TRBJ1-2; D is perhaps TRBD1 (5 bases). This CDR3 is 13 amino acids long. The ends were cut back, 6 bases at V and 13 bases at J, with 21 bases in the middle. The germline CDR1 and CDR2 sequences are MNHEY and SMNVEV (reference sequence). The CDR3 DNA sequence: TGTGCCAGCAGACCCACGGGGGTAATGGCTATCACCTTC. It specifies CASRPTGVMAITF.

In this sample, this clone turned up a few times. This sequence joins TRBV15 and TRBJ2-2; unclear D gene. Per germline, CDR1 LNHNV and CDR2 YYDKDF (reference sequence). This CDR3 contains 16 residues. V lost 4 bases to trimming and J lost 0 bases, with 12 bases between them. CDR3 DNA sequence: TGTGCCACCAGCAACGTCGGCGGATCGAACACCGGGGAGCTGTTTTTT. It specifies CATSNVGGSNTGELFF. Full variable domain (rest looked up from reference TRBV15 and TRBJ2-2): DAMVIQNPRYQVTQFGKPVTLSCSQTLNHNVMYWYQQKSSQAPKLLFHYYDKDFNNEADTPDNFQSRRPNTSFCFLDIRSPGLGDTAMYLCATSNVGGSNTGELFFGEGSRLTVL.

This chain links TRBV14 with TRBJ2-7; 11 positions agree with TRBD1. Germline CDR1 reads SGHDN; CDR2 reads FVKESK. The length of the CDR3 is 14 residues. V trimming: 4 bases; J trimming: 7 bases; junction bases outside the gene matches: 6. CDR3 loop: CASSRDRGFGEQYF. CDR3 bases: TGTGCCAGCAGCCGGGACAGGGGGTTTGGAGAGCAGTACTTC.

The chain's CDR3 is CASSFPERGYYGYTF. CDR3 nucleotide sequence: TGTGCCAGCAGCTTCCCGGAGCGGGGGTACTATGGCTACACCTTC. This chain links TRBV11-2 with TRBJ1-2; perhaps TRBD1 as D (5 bases). Germline values: CDR1 SGHAT, CDR2 FQNNGV. This CDR3 is 15 amino acids long. V was trimmed by 3 bases and J by 3 bases, leaving 14 bases between them. Combining the CDR3 with reference TRBV11-2 and TRBJ1-2 gives the whole variable domain EAGVAQSPRYKIIEKRQSVAFWCNPISGHATLYWYQQILGQGPKLLIQFQNNGVVDDSQLPKDRFSAERLKGVDSTLKIQPAKLEDSAVYLCASSFPERGYYGYTFGSGTRLTVV.

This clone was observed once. This CDR3 is CASKRQGYNEQFF. DNA of the CDR3: TGCGCCAGTAAAAGACAGGGCTACAATGAGCAGTTCTTC. The V call is TRBV5-1, the J call TRBJ2-1; 7 bases agree with TRBD1. This CDR3 comprises 13 residues. V shed 8 bases, J shed 3 bases, and the junction held 5 bases outside the gene matches. Germline lookup yields CDR1 SGHRS and CDR2 YFSETQ.

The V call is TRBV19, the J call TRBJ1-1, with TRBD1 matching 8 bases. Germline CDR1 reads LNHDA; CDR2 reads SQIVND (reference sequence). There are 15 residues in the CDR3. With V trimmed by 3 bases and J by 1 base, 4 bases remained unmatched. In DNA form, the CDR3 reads TGTGCCAGTAGTATCCACGGGACAGGGAACACTGAAGCTTTCTTT. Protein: CASSIHGTGNTEAFF.